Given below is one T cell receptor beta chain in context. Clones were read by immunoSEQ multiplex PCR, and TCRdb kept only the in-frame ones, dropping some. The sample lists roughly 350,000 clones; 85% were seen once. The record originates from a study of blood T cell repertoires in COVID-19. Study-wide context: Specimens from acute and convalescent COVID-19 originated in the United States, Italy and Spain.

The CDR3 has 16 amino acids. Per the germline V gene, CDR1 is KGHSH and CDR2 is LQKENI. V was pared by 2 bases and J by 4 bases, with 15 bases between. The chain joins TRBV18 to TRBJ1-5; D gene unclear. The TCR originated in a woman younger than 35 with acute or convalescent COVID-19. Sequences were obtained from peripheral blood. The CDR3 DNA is TGTGCCAGCTCACCAGATCGAGCAGACTCGAATCAGCCCCAGCATTTT. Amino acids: CASSPDRADSNQPQHF.